The 11 T cell receptor beta chains reported below all come from one sample, sequenced in a study of blood T cell repertoires in COVID-19. TCRdb keeps only in-frame clones here, not all; method: immunoSEQ multiplex PCR. The table includes roughly 200,000 clones, about nine tenths detected once. The source material was PBMCs or T cells enriched from blood (not recorded which). The receptor source for this set is a man aged 25-45 years who had recovered from COVID-19.

This clone has a single count. The V call is TRBV19, the J call TRBJ1-5; 8 bases line up with TRBD1. Germline assignment: CDR1 LNHDA and CDR2 SQIVND (reference sequence). The length of the CDR3 is 16 residues. The J segment lost 0 bases and the V segment lost 5 bases, leaving 6 bases of the junction unmatched. The CDR3 sequence: CASSGDRPYSNQPQHF. In DNA, the CDR3 is TGTGCCAGTAGTGGGGACAGGCCTTATAGCAATCAGCCCCAGCATTTT.

The chain employs TRBV6-2 or TRBV6-3 and TRBJ2-4, with TRBD1 identical over 7 bases. J gave up 6 bases and V 2 bases, and 7 bases lay outside the gene matches. CDR3 length equals 15 residues. Germline V lookup: CDR1 MNHEY, CDR2 SVGEGT. CDR3 DNA: TGTGCCAGCAGTTACGGTCAGGGGGTGTTAAACATTCAGTACTTC. Its translation is CASSYGQGVLNIQYF.

V gene TRBV29-1 combines with J gene TRBJ2-2, with D perhaps TRBD2 (5 bases). The CDR3 has 13 amino acids. Looked up from germline, CDR1 is SQVTM and CDR2 is ANQGSEA. Trimming removed 6 bases from V and 1 base from J, with 9 bases in between. CDR3 coding DNA: TGCAGCGTCGGACTGAAGAACACCGGGGAGCTGTTTTTT. Translated: CSVGLKNTGELFF.

The chain joins TRBV4-2 to TRBJ1-2; weak D call: TRBD1 (5 bases). Per the germline V gene, CDR1 is LGHNA and CDR2 is YNFKEQ. Trimming left V 6 bases short and J 5 bases short, with 22 bases between. This CDR3 region has 16 residues. CDR3 sequence reads: CASRTIDEQRQYGYTF. DNA of the CDR3: TGTGCCAGCAGGACGATCGATGAACAGCGACAGTATGGCTACACCTTC.

This clone was detected once. The chain recombines TRBV4-1 with TRBJ2-7, with 9 bases lining up with TRBD2. The V gene's germline CDR1 is MGHRA and CDR2 YSYEKL. The CDR3 spans 17 residues. The ends lost 3 bases at V and 2 bases at J; junction bases unmatched: 11. The CDR3 loop reads CASSQRTSELVAYEQYF. The CDR3 region has the DNA TGCGCCAGCAGCCAGCGGACTAGCGAACTGGTGGCCTACGAGCAGTACTTC.

The rearrangement joins TRBV3-1 (or the pseudogene TRBV3-2) to TRBJ2-7; 7 bases line up with TRBD1. CDR3 length: 15 amino acids. Looked up from germline, CDR1 is LGHDT and CDR2 is YNNKEL (reference sequence). V trimming: 4 bases; J trimming: 5 bases; junction bases outside the gene matches: 11. CDR3 coding DNA: TGTGCCAGCAGCCCCCCAGACAGGGTATACGACGAGCAGTACTTC. Its protein product is CASSPPDRVYDEQYF.

V usage is TRBV12-5 and J usage is TRBJ1-2, with 8 bases matching TRBD1. The ends lost 5 bases at V and 13 bases at J; junction bases unmatched: 9. The germline V gene encodes CDR1 LGHNT and CDR2 FRNRAP. The CDR3 length is 12 residues. The CDR3 here is CASGHSDRVITF. The CDR3 nucleotides read TGTGCTAGTGGTCATTCGGACAGGGTGATCACCTTC.

This rearrangement joins TRBV24-1 to TRBJ1-5; 8 nucleotides agree with TRBD1. V was pared by 5 bases and J by 6 bases, with 5 bases of the junction left unmatched. The CDR3 length is 14 residues. Germline CDR1 reads KGHDR; CDR2 reads SFDVKD. In nucleotides, the CDR3 is TGTGCCACCAGTGGAACAGGGGGACGTCAGCCCCAGCATTTT. Translated: CATSGTGGRQPQHF.

This chain connects TRBV5-8 to TRBJ1-6; a weak D match, TRBD1 (6 bases). The germline V gene encodes CDR1 SGHTS and CDR2 YDEGEE. Trimming took 4 bases from V and 7 from J, leaving 18 bases between them. There are 16 residues in the CDR3. CDR3 loop: CASSLEGHRANSPLHF. The CDR3 DNA sequence: TGTGCCAGCAGCCTCGAGGGACATCGGGCGAATTCACCCCTCCACTTT.

The gene calls are TRBV19 and TRBJ1-6; TRBD1 matches 7 bases. Germline V gene lookup returns CDR1 LNHDA and CDR2 SQIVND (reference sequence). Trimming cost V 9 bases and J 6 bases; bases outside gene matches: 5. The CDR3 has 13 amino acids. CDR3 DNA: TGTGCCAGCCGGGGACAGTTTAATTCACCCCTCCACTTT. It translates to CASRGQFNSPLHF.

The table lists this clone with a count of one. The CDR3: CASSQDSGSINEKLFF. The CDR3 bases are TGTGCCAGCAGCCAAGATTCGGGGAGTATTAATGAAAAACTGTTTTTT. The V call is TRBV14, the J call TRBJ1-4; unclear D gene. The CDR3 sequence is 16 residues long. Looked up from germline, CDR1 is SGHDN and CDR2 is FVKESK. Trimming removed 0 bases from V and 4 bases from J, with 12 bases in between.